Shown below are 19 T cell receptor beta chains from a single sample sequenced in a study of control samples from healthy donors and cancer patients. Sequenced by immunoSEQ multiplex PCR; TCRdb stores in-frame clones only, minus some. The sample yields about 120,000 clones, over 85% seen once. The material sequenced was blood. Receptors were obtained from a man younger than 45 in good health.

The chain couples TRBV9 to TRBJ2-3; 9 bases are a match to TRBD2. The length of the CDR3 is 17 residues. Germline V gene data show CDR1 as SGDLS and CDR2 as YYNGEE. V shed 2 bases and J 3 bases; nucleotides not matched to a gene: 10. CDR3 coding DNA: TGTGCCAGCAGCGTTCTCGCGGGGGGGCTTACGACAGATACGCAGTATTTT. Translation: CASSVLAGGLTTDTQYF.

This chain uses TRBV5-5 with TRBJ2-1, with D unclear. The V end lost 1 base, the J end lost 9 bases, and 8 bases lay between the germline ends. Looked up from germline, CDR1 is SGHKS and CDR2 is YYEKEE (reference sequence). The CDR3 contains 12 residues. The CDR3, as DNA: TGTGCCAGCAGCTTGTATGGGGTTGAGCAGTTCTTC. Translating it yields CASSLYGVEQFF.

The V call is TRBV9, the J call TRBJ2-2; possible D gene TRBD2, 5 bases. V dropped 4 bases and J dropped 6 bases, with 16 bases sitting between them. The V gene's germline CDR1 is SGDLS and CDR2 YYNGEE. The length of the CDR3 is 15 residues. CDR3 DNA: TGTGCCAGCAGCCCAACCTTCTCGGGGTCCGGGGAGCTGTTTTTT. As protein: CASSPTFSGSGELFF.

CDR3: CASTLPGGTEAFF. CDR3 nucleotide sequence: TGTGCCAGCACCCTACCAGGGGGAACTGAAGCTTTCTTT. The chain uses TRBV6-5 and TRBJ1-1; TRBD1 matches 7 bases. V shed 7 bases, J shed 5 bases, and the junction held 7 bases outside the gene matches. The length of the CDR3 is 13 residues. The germline V gene has CDR1 MNHEY and CDR2 SVGAGI.

The rearrangement joins TRBV6-5 to TRBJ1-1; 10 bases align to TRBD1. This CDR3 contains 15 residues. Losses at the gene ends were 10 bases for V and 5 bases for J; bases not matched to a gene: 13. Germline CDR1 is MNHEY and CDR2 is SVGAGI. The CDR3 reads CANTPTGGGGTEAFF. CDR3 in DNA: TGTGCCAACACCCCGACAGGGGGCGGAGGTACTGAAGCTTTCTTT.

This chain joins TRBV9 and TRBJ1-5; no definite D call. V lost 2 bases and J 1 base, leaving 7 bases between the germline ends. This CDR3 contains 14 residues. Germline lookup yields CDR1 SGDLS and CDR2 YYNGEE. The CDR3 here is CASSVGKSNQPQHF. CDR3 nucleotides: TGTGCCAGCAGCGTCGGGAAGAGCAATCAGCCCCAGCATTTT.

The chain recombines TRBV6-1 with TRBJ2-7; D call uncertain. Trimming shortened V by 2 bases and J by 5 bases, and 10 bases separated the two germline ends. The CDR3 sequence is 13 residues long. CDR1 and CDR2 from the germline V gene are MNHNS and SASEGT. The DNA for the CDR3 is TGTGCCAGCAGTGAATCAGGCCGCGACGAGCAGTACTTC. Translated, it gives CASSESGRDEQYF.

The genes are TRBV24-1 and TRBJ2-3; 13 bases map to TRBD2. Germline V gene sequence: CDR1 KGHDR, CDR2 SFDVKD. The CDR3 extends over 17 amino acids. Trimming took 1 base from V and 8 from J; bases not matched to a gene: 8. The CDR3 DNA reads as TGTGCCACCAGTGATTTCGGATCCGGGACTAGCGGGGTTACGCAGTATTTT. It codes for CATSDFGSGTSGVTQYF.

V and J are TRBV6-5 and TRBJ1-3; no clear D gene. Trimming pared 8 bases from V and 0 bases from J, leaving 8 bases between. The V gene's germline CDR1 is MNHEY and CDR2 SVGAGI. CDR3 length: 13 amino acids. The CDR3 region has the DNA TGTGCCAGCCGTTTAAGCTCTGGAAACACCATATATTTT. Translating gives CASRLSSGNTIYF.

The rearrangement uses TRBV7-9 and TRBJ2-3; tentatively, D is TRBD2 (6 bases). The germline V gene has CDR1 SEHNR and CDR2 FQNEAQ (reference sequence). V was pared by 5 bases and J by 0 bases, with 15 bases between. The CDR3 consists of 16 residues. The CDR3 region has the DNA TGTGCCAGCAGCCCTCGGGGAGGATCTAGCACAGATACGCAGTATTTT. Protein: CASSPRGGSSTDTQYF.

The chain uses TRBV5-1 and TRBJ1-3; D might be TRBD1 (5 bases). This CDR3 has 14 amino acids. Trimming shortened V by 1 base and J by 8 bases, and 13 bases separated the two germline ends. The germline CDR1 and CDR2 sequences are SGHRS and YFSETQ. The CDR3 region has the DNA TGCGCCAGCAGCTTGTGGGGGACCTCAGACACCATATATTTT. It translates to CASSLWGTSDTIYF.

This sequence joins TRBV5-6 and TRBJ1-3; 7 bases match TRBD1. Germline trimming cut 2 bases from V and 0 bases from J; bases unmatched to any gene: 5. The length of the CDR3 is 16 residues. The germline V gene has CDR1 SGHDT and CDR2 YYEEEE. The DNA of the CDR3 is TGTGCCAGCAGCTTATCGGGACAGCACTCTGGAAACACCATATATTTT. Translated: CASSLSGQHSGNTIYF.

This clone was counted once. This chain joins TRBV6-1 and TRBJ2-3; D remains unclear. Germline loops: CDR1 MNHNS, CDR2 SASEGT. The V end was cut by 2 bases, the J end by 5 bases, with 11 bases between. The CDR3 runs to 14 residues. The CDR3 region is CASSETLRRDTQYF. The CDR3 DNA reads TGTGCCAGCAGTGAAACCCTCCGGAGAGATACGCAGTATTTT.

The chain links TRBV18 to TRBJ2-1; D might be TRBD1 or TRBD2, each matching 5 bases. This CDR3 region has 15 residues. In germline, CDR1 is KGHSH, CDR2 LQKENI. The V and J ends lost 3 bases and 6 bases respectively, with 15 bases between them. The CDR3 DNA is TGTGCCAGCTCACCGGGGGAGACGTTATTCAATGAGCAGTTCTTC. Its protein product is CASSPGETLFNEQFF.

This rearrangement joins TRBV19 to TRBJ2-1; possibly TRBD1 for D (5 bases). Trimming took off 7 bases at V and 10 bases at J, with 11 bases between the two ends. The CDR3 has 11 residues. Per germline, CDR1 LNHDA and CDR2 SQIVND (reference sequence). CDR3 bases: TGTGCCAGTACAGGGCTTACCGAGCAGTTCTTC. This sequence encodes CASTGLTEQFF. The full variable domain, rest sourced from reference TRBV19 and TRBJ2-1, is DGGITQSPKYLFRKEGQNVTLSCEQNLNHDAMYWYRQDPGQGLRLIYYSQIVNDFQKGDIAEGYSVSREKKESFPLTVTSAQKNPTAFYLCASTGLTEQFFGPGTRLTVL.

V and J are TRBV6-5 and TRBJ1-2, with 7 bases that match TRBD1. The V segment lost 6 bases and the J segment 2 bases; nucleotides outside the gene matches: 3. Germline V gives CDR1 MNHEY, CDR2 SVGAGI. The CDR3 totals 13 residues. In DNA, the CDR3 is TGTGCCAGCAGCGTACAGGGGAACTATGGCTACACCTTC. It codes for CASSVQGNYGYTF.

DNA of the CDR3: TGTGCTAGTGGTTTGGTACAAAGAGATGGCTACACCTTC. As protein: CASGLVQRDGYTF. The chain couples TRBV12-5 to TRBJ1-2; D not resolved. Germline CDR1 reads LGHNT; CDR2 reads FRNRAP. Trimming pared 0 bases from V and 6 bases from J, leaving 8 bases between. The CDR3 length is 13 residues.

On this clone: Other nucleotide sequences from this sample produce the same CDR3. The chain recombines TRBV18 with TRBJ2-7; TRBD1 matches at 7 bases. The junction had 12 bases not matched to a gene; V was cut back by 6 bases and J by 7 bases. The CDR3 covers 14 residues. Germline CDR1 reads KGHSH; CDR2 reads LQKENI. CDR3: CASSTRTGGYEQYV. The CDR3, as DNA: TGTGCCAGCTCCACTCGGACAGGCGGGTATGAGCAGTACGTC.

The chain recombines TRBV21-1 with TRBJ1-1. TRBV21-1 is an annotated pseudogene. CDR3 length equals 13 residues. CDR3 in amino acids: CASTPPRPTEAFF. As DNA, the CDR3 is TGTGCCAGCACTCCACCCCGGCCCACTGAAGCTTTCTTT.